The 11 T cell receptor beta chains listed next were all sequenced from one sample in a study of blood T cell repertoires in COVID-19. The assay was immunoSEQ multiplex PCR, and TCRdb's table has in-frame clones only and misses some. The table lists approximately 200,000 clones, roughly three quarters of them singletons. Sequencing input: peripheral blood. The receptor set was obtained from a woman of 80 years or more with COVID-19, enrolled during active disease.

V gene TRBV5-8 combines with J gene TRBJ1-2, with D tentatively TRBD1 (6 bases). CDR1 SGHTS and CDR2 YDEGEE come from the germline V gene. CDR3 size: 13 residues. V was pared by 4 bases and J by 3 bases, with 10 bases between. DNA for the CDR3: TGTGCCAGCAGCCCGACAGGCCACTATGGCTACACCTTC. Translating it yields CASSPTGHYGYTF.

J is TRBJ2-7 and V is TRBV7-9; D not certain. Germline V gene sequence: CDR1 SEHNR, CDR2 FQNEAQ (reference sequence). Trimming stripped 5 bases from V and 3 bases from J, with 5 bases between. The length of the CDR3 is 11 residues. CDR3 nucleotides: TGTGCCAGCAGCATCAGCTACGAGCAGTACTTC. Protein sequence: CASSISYEQYF.

The V call is TRBV14, the J call TRBJ2-5, with 12 bases that match TRBD2. Germline V gene lookup returns CDR1 SGHDN and CDR2 FVKESK. The CDR3 loop spans 16 amino acids. J gave up 5 bases and V 4 bases, and 8 bases lay outside the gene matches. CDR3 coding DNA: TGTGCCAGCAGCCCCGGACTAGCGGGAAGATGGGAGACCCAGTACTTC. It yields the protein CASSPGLAGRWETQYF.

The gene calls are TRBV5-4 and TRBJ2-2; tentative D call: TRBD2 (7 bases). Between the trimmed V and J ends, which lost 6 bases and 6 bases, there was a span of 15 bases. This CDR3 is built from 14 residues. Germline V CDR1 and CDR2: SGHNT, YYREEE (reference sequence). CDR3 protein: CASKGGAGAGELFF. The CDR3 bases are TGTGCCAGCAAGGGGGGGGCAGGGGCCGGGGAGCTGTTTTTT.

The chain employs TRBV2 and TRBJ1-5, with D perhaps TRBD1 (5 bases). Trimming removed 7 bases from V and 0 bases from J, with 13 bases in between. Germline V gene sequence: CDR1 SNHLY, CDR2 FYNNEI. The CDR3 runs 15 residues. The DNA of the CDR3 is TGTGCCAGCAAAAACGACAGACTTAGCAATCAGCCCCAGCATTTT. It translates to CASKNDRLSNQPQHF.

The V gene is TRBV6-2 or TRBV6-3, the J gene TRBJ2-7; 9 bases fit TRBD1. V was clipped by 2 bases and J by 2 bases; unmatched bases: 1. The germline V gene has CDR1 MNHEY and CDR2 SVGEGT. CDR3 size: 14 residues. The CDR3 sequence: CASSYTGGTYEQYF. CDR3 in DNA: TGTGCCAGCAGTTACACAGGGGGCACCTACGAGCAGTACTTC.

The chain is built from TRBV12-3 or TRBV12-4 and TRBJ2-1; unclear D gene. Trimming removed 3 bases at V and 8 bases at J, with 8 bases between. The CDR3 runs 12 residues. CDR3 sequence: CASSFRTYEQFF. CDR3 coding DNA: TGTGCCAGCAGTTTTAGAACCTATGAGCAGTTCTTC.

This chain uses TRBV7-3 with TRBJ2-3; a possible D gene is TRBD1 (5 bases). The ends were cut back, 6 bases at V and 4 bases at J, with 8 bases in the middle. The CDR3 loop spans 12 amino acids. Germline V lookup: CDR1 SGHTA, CDR2 FQGTGA. This CDR3 is CASSLTADTQYF. CDR3 in DNA: TGTGCCAGCAGTCTGACAGCAGATACGCAGTATTTT.

This clone has only a few counts. The chain is built from TRBV28 and TRBJ1-3; D may be TRBD1 (6 bases). V dropped 2 bases and J dropped 1 base, with 12 bases sitting between them. The CDR3 contains 16 residues. Germline CDR1 MDHEN, CDR2 SYDVKM. CDR3 in DNA: TGTGCCAGCAGTTTAACAGGGTTGGGGTCTGGAAACACCATATATTTT. As protein: CASSLTGLGSGNTIYF.

V usage is TRBV24-1 and J usage is TRBJ2-5; 11 bases line up with TRBD2. The CDR3 totals 17 residues. CDR1 and CDR2 from the germline V gene are KGHDR and SFDVKD. V was clipped by 1 base and J by 1 base; unmatched bases: 4. The CDR3 region is CATSDLGSGRGQETQYF. DNA of the CDR3: TGTGCCACCAGTGATTTAGGTAGCGGGAGGGGCCAAGAGACCCAGTACTTC.

This clone appeared once. The chain carries TRBV5-4 and TRBJ2-1, with D tentatively TRBD1 (6 bases). The V gene lost 0 bases and the J gene lost 3 bases, with 10 bases spanning the gap. CDR1 is SGHNT and CDR2 is YYREEE in the germline V gene (reference sequence). The CDR3 totals 15 residues. The CDR3 here is CASSLGQVLYNEQFF. CDR3 DNA sequence: TGTGCCAGCAGCTTGGGACAGGTCCTCTACAATGAGCAGTTCTTC.